This TCR beta chain was found in a study of a mutant IDH1 vaccine in newly diagnosed glioma. Overall study context: In weeks 1, 3, 5, 7, 11, 15, 19 and 23, patients were vaccinated. Sex distribution of treated patients was about 62% male and roughly 38% female; mean age was around 40 years. Vaccine administration was initiated 4-6 weeks following radiotherapy alone, or with temozolomide cycles.

The time point was: week 5, during vaccination. In every dose of vaccine, 300 ug of mutant IDH1 20-mer peptide was given alongside topical imiquimod. The donors' diagnosis was new WHO grade 3 or 4 astrocytoma that was IDH1-mutant and ATRX-lost. Remarks on this clone: What it recognizes is unknown.

CDR3 length equals 13 residues. Germline V gene sequence: CDR1 KGHSH, CDR2 LQKENI. Unmatched junction bases numbered 8, after V lost 3 bases and J lost 13 bases. Profiling relied on immunoSEQ multiplex PCR, and the TCRdb table lists in-frame clones only, not all of them. The data show around 34,000 clones, with over 50% seen just once and more than 9.5% held by the top ten. The receptor comes from a woman younger than 30 with glioma. The sample consisted of PBMCs, taken from a glioma patient whose treatment included an IDH1 peptide vaccine. The chain couples TRBV18 to TRBJ2-4, with 8 bases matching TRBD1. The CDR3 loop is CASSPPKSGGQYF. CDR3 DNA sequence: TGTGCCAGCTCACCTCCTAAATCAGGGGGCCAGTACTTC. The full variable domain, completed using reference TRBV18 and TRBJ2-4, is NAGVMQNPRHLVRRRGQEARLRCSPMKGHSHVYWYRQLPEEGLKFMVYLQKENIIDESGMPKERFSAEFPKEGPSILRIQQVVRGDSAAYFCASSPPKSGGQYFGAGTRLSVL.